This T cell receptor beta chain derives from a study of CD8 T cells in ankylosing spondylitis. Points from the study as a whole: Significant enrichment of disease-linked clones was reportedly seen in matched ankylosing spondylitis synovial fluid.

This clonotype was picked up many times. Its antigen is currently unknown. TCRdb re-derived calls from the 5' RACE reads in MiXCR, one entry per CDR3 protein. The sample carries some 130,000 distinct CDR3 sequences, just under 7.5% recorded once. CDR3 length: 13 residues. Germline V CDR1 and CDR2: SGHDN, FVKESK. Deletions cut 0 bases from V and 5 bases from J, with 7 bases between. This TCR derives from a female donor with ankylosing spondylitis or in good health (not recorded which). This sequence joins TRBV14 and TRBJ2-5; unclear D gene. The sequenced material came from blood, either unsorted or a sorted T cell fraction (not recorded which). The CDR3: CASSQDRSETQYF. The CDR3 DNA reads as TGTGCCAGCAGCCAAGATCGAAGTGAGACCCAGTACTTC.